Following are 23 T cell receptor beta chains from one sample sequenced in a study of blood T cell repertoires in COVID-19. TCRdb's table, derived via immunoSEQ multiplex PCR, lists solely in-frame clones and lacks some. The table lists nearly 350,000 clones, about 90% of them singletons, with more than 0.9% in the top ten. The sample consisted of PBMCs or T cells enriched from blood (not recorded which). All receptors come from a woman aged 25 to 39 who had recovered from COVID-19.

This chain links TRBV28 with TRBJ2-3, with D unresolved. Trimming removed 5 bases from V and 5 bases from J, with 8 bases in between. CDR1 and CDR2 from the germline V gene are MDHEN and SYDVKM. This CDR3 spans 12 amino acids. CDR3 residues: CASSPNRDTQYF. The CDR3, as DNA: TGTGCCAGCAGTCCCAACAGAGATACGCAGTATTTT.

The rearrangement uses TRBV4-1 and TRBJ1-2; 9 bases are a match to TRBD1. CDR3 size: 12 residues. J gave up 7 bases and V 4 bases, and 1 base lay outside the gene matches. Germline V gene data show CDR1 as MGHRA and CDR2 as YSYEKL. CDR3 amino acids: CASSRTGVGYTF. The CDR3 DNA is TGCGCCAGCAGCCGGACAGGGGTTGGCTACACCTTC.

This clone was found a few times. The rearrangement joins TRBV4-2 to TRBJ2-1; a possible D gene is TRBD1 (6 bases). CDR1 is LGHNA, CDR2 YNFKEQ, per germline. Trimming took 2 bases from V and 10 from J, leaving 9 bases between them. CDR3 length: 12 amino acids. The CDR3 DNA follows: TGTGCCAGCAGCCAAACAGGGAACGAGCAGTTCTTC. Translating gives CASSQTGNEQFF.

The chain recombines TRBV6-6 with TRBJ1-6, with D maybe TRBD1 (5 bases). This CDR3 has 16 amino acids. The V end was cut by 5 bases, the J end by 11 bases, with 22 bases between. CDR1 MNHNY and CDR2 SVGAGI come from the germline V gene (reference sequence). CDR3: CASSALLPGSGAPLHF. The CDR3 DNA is TGTGCCAGCAGTGCGCTCTTACCTGGATCGGGGGCACCCCTCCACTTT.

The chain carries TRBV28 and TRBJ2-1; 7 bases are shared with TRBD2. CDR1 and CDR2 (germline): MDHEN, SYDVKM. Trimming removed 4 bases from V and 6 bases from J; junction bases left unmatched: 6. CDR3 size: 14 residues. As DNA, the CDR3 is TGTGCCAGCAGTTACGGGGGGAGGAGCAATGAGCAGTTCTTC. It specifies CASSYGGRSNEQFF.

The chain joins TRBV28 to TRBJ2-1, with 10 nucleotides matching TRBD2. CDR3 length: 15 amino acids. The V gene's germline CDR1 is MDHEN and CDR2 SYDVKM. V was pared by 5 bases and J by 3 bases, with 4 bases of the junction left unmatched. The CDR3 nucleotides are TGTGCCAGCAGTCGGCTAGCGGGGGTCTACAATGAGCAGTTCTTC. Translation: CASSRLAGVYNEQFF. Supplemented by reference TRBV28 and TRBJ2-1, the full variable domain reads DVKVTQSSRYLVKRTGEKVFLECVQDMDHENMFWYRQDPGLGLRLIYFSYDVKMKEKGDIPEGYSVSREKKERFSLILESASTNQTSMYLCASSRLAGVYNEQFFGPGTRLTVL.

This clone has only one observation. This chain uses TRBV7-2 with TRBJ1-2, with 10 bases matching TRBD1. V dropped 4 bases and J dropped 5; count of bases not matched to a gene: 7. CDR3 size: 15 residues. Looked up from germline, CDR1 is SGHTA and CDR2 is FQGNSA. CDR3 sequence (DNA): TGTGCCAGCAGCTACCGGGACAGGGGCTATTATGGCTACACCTTC. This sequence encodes CASSYRDRGYYGYTF.

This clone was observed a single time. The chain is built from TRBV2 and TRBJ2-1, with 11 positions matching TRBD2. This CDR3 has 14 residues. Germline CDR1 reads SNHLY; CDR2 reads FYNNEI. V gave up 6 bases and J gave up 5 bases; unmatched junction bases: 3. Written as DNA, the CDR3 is TGTGCCAGCAGGACTAGCGGGGTTAACAATGAGCAGTTCTTC. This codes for CASRTSGVNNEQFF.

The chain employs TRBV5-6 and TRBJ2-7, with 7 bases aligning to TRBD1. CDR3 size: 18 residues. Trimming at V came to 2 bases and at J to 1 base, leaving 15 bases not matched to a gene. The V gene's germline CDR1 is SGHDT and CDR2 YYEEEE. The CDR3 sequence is CASSLGQEPPLNSYEQYF. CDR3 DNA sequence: TGTGCCAGCAGCTTAGGACAGGAACCCCCTCTTAATTCCTACGAGCAGTACTTC. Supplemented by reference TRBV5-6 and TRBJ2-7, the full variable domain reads DAGVTQSPTHLIKTRGQQVTLRCSPKSGHDTVSWYQQALGQGPQFIFQYYEEEERQRGNFPDRFSGHQFPNYSSELNVNALLLGDSALYLCASSLGQEPPLNSYEQYFGPGTRLTVT.

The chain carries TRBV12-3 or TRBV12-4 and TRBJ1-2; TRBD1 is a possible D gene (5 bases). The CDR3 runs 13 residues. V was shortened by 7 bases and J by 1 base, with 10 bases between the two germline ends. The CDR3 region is CASTLQDNYGYTF. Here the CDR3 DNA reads TGTGCCAGCACCTTACAGGATAACTATGGCTACACCTTC.

This chain's CDR3 is CASSLGGTSGGYNEQFF. CDR3 sequence (DNA): TGTGCCAGCAGCTTAGGCGGGACTAGCGGGGGATACAATGAGCAGTTCTTC. The J gene is TRBJ2-1, the V gene TRBV11-2; 14 bases line up with TRBD2. The CDR3 contains 17 residues. The V gene's germline CDR1 is SGHAT and CDR2 FQNNGV. The J segment lost 4 bases and the V segment lost 1 base, leaving 3 bases of the junction unmatched.

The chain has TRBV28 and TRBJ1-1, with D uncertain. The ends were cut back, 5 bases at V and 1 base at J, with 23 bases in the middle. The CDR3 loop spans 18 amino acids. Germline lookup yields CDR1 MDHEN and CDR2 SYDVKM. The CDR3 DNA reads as TGTGCCAGCAGTGAAGACCTGAGGTTATCTCCGAGGAACACTGAAGCTTTCTTT. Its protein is CASSEDLRLSPRNTEAFF.

The CDR3 nucleotides read TGTGCCAGCAGCGAGGAACTTGCGAACACCGGGGAGCTGTTTTTT. Encoded protein: CASSEELANTGELFF. The chain employs TRBV7-8 and TRBJ2-2; no definite D call. Trimming stripped 5 bases from V and 0 bases from J, with 10 bases between. Per germline, CDR1 SGHVS and CDR2 FQNEAQ. The CDR3 has 15 amino acids.

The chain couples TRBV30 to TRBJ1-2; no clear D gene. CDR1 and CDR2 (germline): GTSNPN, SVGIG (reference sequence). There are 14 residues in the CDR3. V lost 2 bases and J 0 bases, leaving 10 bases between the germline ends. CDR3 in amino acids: CAWSTKRSNYGYTF. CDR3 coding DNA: TGTGCCTGGAGTACCAAGCGTTCTAACTATGGCTACACCTTC.

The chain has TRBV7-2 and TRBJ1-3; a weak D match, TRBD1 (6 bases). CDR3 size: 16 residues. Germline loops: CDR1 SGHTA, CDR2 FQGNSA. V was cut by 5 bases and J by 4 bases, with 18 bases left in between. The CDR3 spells CASSLLGGLAGNTIYF. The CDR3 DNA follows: TGTGCCAGCAGCCTCCTGGGGGGGCTTGCGGGAAACACCATATATTTT.

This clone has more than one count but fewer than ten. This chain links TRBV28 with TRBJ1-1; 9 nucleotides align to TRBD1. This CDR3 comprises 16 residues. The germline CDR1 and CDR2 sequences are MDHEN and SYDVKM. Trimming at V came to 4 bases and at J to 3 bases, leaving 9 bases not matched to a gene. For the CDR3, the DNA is TGTGCCAGCAGTTCAACCTCCGGGACAGGGTACACTGAAGCTTTCTTT. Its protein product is CASSSTSGTGYTEAFF.

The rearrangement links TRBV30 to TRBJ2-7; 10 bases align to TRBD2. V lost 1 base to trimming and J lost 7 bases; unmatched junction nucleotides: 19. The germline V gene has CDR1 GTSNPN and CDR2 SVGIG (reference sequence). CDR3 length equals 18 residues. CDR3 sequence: CAWSERGGLLIRAREQYF. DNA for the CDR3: TGTGCCTGGAGTGAGCGGGGGGGGTTGTTGATACGAGCTCGGGAGCAGTACTTC.

This CDR3 reads CAWSVPGQAKGYGYTF. CDR3 in DNA: TGTGCCTGGAGCGTTCCGGGACAAGCTAAAGGCTATGGCTACACCTTC. The gene calls are TRBV30 and TRBJ1-2, with D perhaps matching TRBD1 (6 bases). With 3 bases removed from V and 4 bases from J, the gap between germline ends came to 21 bases. The CDR3 length is 16 residues. Germline CDR1 GTSNPN, CDR2 SVGIG (reference sequence).

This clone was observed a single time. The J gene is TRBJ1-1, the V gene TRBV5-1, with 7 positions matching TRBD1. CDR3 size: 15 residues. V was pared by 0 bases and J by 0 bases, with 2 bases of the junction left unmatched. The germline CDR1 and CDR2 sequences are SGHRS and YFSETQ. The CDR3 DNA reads TGCGCCAGCAGCTTGGTGGGGACAGTGAACACTGAAGCTTTCTTT. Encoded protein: CASSLVGTVNTEAFF.

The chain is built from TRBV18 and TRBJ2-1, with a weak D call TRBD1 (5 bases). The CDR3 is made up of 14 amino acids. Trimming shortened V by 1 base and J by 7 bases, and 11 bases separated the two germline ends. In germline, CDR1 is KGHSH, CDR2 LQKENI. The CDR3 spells CASSPQGPPNEQFF. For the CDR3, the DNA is TGTGCCAGCTCACCACAGGGGCCCCCAAATGAGCAGTTCTTC.

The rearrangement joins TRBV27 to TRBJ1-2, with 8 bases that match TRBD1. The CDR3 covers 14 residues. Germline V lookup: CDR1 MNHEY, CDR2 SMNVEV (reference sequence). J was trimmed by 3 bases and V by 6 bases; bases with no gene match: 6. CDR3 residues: CASSPTGVDYGYTF. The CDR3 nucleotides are TGTGCCAGCAGCCCGACAGGGGTTGACTATGGCTACACCTTC.

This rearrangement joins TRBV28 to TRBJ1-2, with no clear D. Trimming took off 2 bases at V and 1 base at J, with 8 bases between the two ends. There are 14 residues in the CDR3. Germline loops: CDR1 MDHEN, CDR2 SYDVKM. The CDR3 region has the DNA TGTGCCAGCAGTTTAGTCGGGGTTAACTATGGCTACACCTTC. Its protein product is CASSLVGVNYGYTF.

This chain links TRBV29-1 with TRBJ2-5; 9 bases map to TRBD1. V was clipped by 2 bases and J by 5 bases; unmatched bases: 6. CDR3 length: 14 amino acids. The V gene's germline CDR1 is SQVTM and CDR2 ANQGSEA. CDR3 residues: CSVEWTGVPETQYF. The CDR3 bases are TGCAGCGTTGAATGGACAGGGGTACCGGAGACCCAGTACTTC. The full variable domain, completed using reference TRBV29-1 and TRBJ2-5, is SAVISQKPSRDICQRGTSLTIQCQVDSQVTMMFWYRQQPGQSLTLIATANQGSEATYESGFVIDKFPISRPNLTFSTLTVSNMSPEDSSIYLCSVEWTGVPETQYFGPGTRLLVL.